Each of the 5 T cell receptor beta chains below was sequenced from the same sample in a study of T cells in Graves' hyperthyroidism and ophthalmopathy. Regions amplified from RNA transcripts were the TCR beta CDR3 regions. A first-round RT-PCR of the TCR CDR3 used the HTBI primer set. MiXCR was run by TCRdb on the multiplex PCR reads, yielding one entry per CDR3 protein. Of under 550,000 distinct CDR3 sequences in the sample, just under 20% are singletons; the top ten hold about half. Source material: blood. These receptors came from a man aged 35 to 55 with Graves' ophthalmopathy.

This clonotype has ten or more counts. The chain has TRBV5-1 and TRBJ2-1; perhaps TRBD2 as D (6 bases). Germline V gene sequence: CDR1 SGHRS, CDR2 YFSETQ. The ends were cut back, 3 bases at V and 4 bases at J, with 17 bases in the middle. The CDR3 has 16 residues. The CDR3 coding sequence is TGCGCCAGCAGCTGGGGTACCGGGACTCCATACAATGAGCAGTTCTTC. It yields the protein CASSWGTGTPYNEQFF.

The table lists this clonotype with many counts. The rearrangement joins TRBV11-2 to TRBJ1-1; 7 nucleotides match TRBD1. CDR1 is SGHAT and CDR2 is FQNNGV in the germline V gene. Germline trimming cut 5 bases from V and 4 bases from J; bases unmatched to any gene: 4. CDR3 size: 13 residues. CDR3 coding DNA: TGTGCCAGCAGCCCTGACAGGGCCACTGAAGCTTTCTTT. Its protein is CASSPDRATEAFF.

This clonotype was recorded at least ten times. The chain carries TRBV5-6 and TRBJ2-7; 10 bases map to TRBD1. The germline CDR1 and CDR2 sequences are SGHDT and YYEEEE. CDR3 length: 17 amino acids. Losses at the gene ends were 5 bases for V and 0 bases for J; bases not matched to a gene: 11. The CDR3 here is CASSSPWDRGSSYEQYF. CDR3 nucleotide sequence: TGTGCCAGCAGTTCTCCGTGGGACAGGGGATCCTCCTACGAGCAGTACTTC. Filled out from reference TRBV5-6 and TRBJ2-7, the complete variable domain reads DAGVTQSPTHLIKTRGQQVTLRCSPKSGHDTVSWYQQALGQGPQFIFQYYEEEERQRGNFPDRFSGHQFPNYSSELNVNALLLGDSALYLCASSSPWDRGSSYEQYFGPGTRLTVT.

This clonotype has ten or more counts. The CDR3 protein is CASSVSSGQWDYGYTF. The CDR3 nucleotides read TGTGCCAGCAGCGTTTCTTCGGGACAGTGGGACTATGGCTACACCTTC. V and J are TRBV11-2 and TRBJ1-2; 7 bases are shared with TRBD1. The CDR3 runs 16 residues. The germline V gene encodes CDR1 SGHAT and CDR2 FQNNGV. Trimming cost V 5 bases and J 3 bases; bases outside gene matches: 12.

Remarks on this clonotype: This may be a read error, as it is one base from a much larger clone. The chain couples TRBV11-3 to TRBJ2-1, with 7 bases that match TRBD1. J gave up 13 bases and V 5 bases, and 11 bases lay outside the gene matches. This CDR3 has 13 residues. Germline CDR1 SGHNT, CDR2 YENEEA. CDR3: CASSLEGARDQFF. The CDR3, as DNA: TGTGCCAGCAGCCTTGAGGGGGCTCGCGATCAGTTCTTC.